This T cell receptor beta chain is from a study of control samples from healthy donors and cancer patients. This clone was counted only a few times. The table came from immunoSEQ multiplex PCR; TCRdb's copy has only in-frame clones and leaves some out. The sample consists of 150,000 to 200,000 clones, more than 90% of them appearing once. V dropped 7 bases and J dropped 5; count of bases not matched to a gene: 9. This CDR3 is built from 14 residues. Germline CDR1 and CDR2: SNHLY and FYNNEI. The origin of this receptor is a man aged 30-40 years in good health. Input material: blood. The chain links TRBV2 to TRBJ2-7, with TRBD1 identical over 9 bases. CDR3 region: CASNSQGAGDEQYF. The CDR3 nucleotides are TGTGCCAGCAACTCACAGGGGGCCGGGGACGAGCAGTACTTC.